These 24 T cell receptor beta chains came from one sample sequenced in a study of shared clonotypes between healthy human individuals. TCRdb's table, derived via immunoSEQ multiplex PCR, lists solely in-frame clones and lacks some. The sample has over a million clones; around 98% are singletons. Sequencing was done on a sample of naive CD4+ T cells sorted from blood. Subset given: CD45RA+ positively selected. The source is a man in his thirties or forties in good health.

The CDR3 nucleotides read TGTGCCAGCAGTCCTATAGGACAGGTGAACACTGAAGCTTTCTTT. This translates into CASSPIGQVNTEAFF. The chain recombines TRBV27 with TRBJ1-1, with 7 nucleotides matching TRBD1. V gave up 5 bases and J gave up 0 bases; unmatched junction bases: 6. The CDR3 totals 15 residues. CDR1 MNHEY and CDR2 SMNVEV come from the germline V gene (reference sequence).

The chain couples TRBV6-1 to TRBJ2-1; 7 bases fit TRBD2. CDR3 length: 14 amino acids. V was clipped by 6 bases and J by 3 bases; unmatched bases: 5. The germline V gene has CDR1 MNHNS and CDR2 SASEGT. The CDR3: CASRTERDYNEQFF. The CDR3 DNA reads as TGTGCCAGCAGGACAGAGCGGGACTACAATGAGCAGTTCTTC.

In regard to this clone: This sample includes further DNA sequences coding for the same CDR3. This chain uses TRBV5-1 with TRBJ2-2; maybe TRBD1 (5 bases). Looked up from germline, CDR1 is SGHRS and CDR2 is YFSETQ. With 2 bases removed from V and 5 bases from J, the gap between germline ends came to 10 bases. There are 14 residues in the CDR3. CDR3 DNA sequence: TGCGCCAGCAGCTTTCCAGGGAATACCGGGGAGCTGTTTTTT. Amino acids: CASSFPGNTGELFF.

V and J are TRBV10-3 and TRBJ2-7, with 11 positions matching TRBD2. J lost 5 bases, V lost 0 bases, and 3 bases had no gene match. This CDR3 is 15 amino acids long. Germline CDR1 is ENHRY and CDR2 is SYGVKD. The CDR3 nucleotides read TGTGCCATCAGTGAGTCGACACTAGCGGGAGACGAGCAGTACTTC. As protein: CAISESTLAGDEQYF.

This clone was seen just once. This rearrangement joins TRBV6-5 to TRBJ2-7, with a tentative D call TRBD1 (5 bases). V dropped 6 bases and J dropped 2 bases, with 11 bases sitting between them. CDR1 and CDR2 (germline): MNHEY, SVGAGI. This CDR3 spans 13 amino acids. The CDR3: CASRPRVPYEQYF. CDR3 DNA: TGTGCCAGCAGGCCCAGGGTCCCCTACGAGCAGTACTTC.

The rearrangement uses TRBV25-1 and TRBJ2-5, with D maybe TRBD2 (6 bases). The CDR3 sequence is 14 residues long. Germline loops: CDR1 MGHDK, CDR2 SYGVNS. V was pared by 2 bases and J by 7 bases, with 14 bases between. The CDR3: CASSERTAEGTQYF. The CDR3 DNA follows: TGTGCCAGCAGTGAAAGGACGGCGGAGGGGACCCAGTACTTC.

The CDR3 loop is CASSVLSDSPMGELFF. The CDR3 nucleotides read TGTGCCAGCTCAGTCCTTTCGGACAGCCCTATGGGGGAGCTGTTTTTT. The chain recombines TRBV18 with TRBJ2-2; tentative D call: TRBD1 (6 bases). CDR1 and CDR2 from the germline V gene are KGHSH and LQKENI. The CDR3 loop spans 16 amino acids. V gave up 5 bases and J gave up 8 bases, with 21 bases separating them.

The chain uses TRBV5-1 and TRBJ2-7; 7 nucleotides line up with TRBD1. The length of the CDR3 is 14 residues. The germline V gene encodes CDR1 SGHRS and CDR2 YFSETQ. Trimming took 2 bases from V and 2 from J; bases not matched to a gene: 4. The CDR3 here is CASSLQGRPYEQYF. In DNA form, the CDR3 reads TGCGCCAGCAGCTTACAGGGGAGACCCTACGAGCAGTACTTC.

To note about this clone: Other nucleotide sequences from this sample produce the same CDR3. The chain links TRBV5-4 to TRBJ2-7; D call uncertain. Trimming pared 1 base from V and 0 bases from J, leaving 8 bases between. Germline CDR1 reads SGHNT; CDR2 reads YYREEE (reference sequence). The CDR3 is 14 amino acids. The CDR3 coding sequence is TGTGCCAGCAGCTTGCGAGGAGCCTCCTACGAGCAGTACTTC. Its translation is CASSLRGASYEQYF. Looking up the rest from reference TRBV5-4 and TRBJ2-7 gives the full variable domain: ETGVTQSPTHLIKTRGQQVTLRCSSQSGHNTVSWYQQALGQGPQFIFQYYREEENGRGNFPPRFSGLQFPNYSSELNVNALELDDSALYLCASSLRGASYEQYFGPGTRLTVT.

The genes are TRBV11-2 and TRBJ1-6; perhaps TRBD1 as D (5 bases). The CDR3 contains 15 residues. The germline V and J ends were trimmed by 1 base and 11 bases, with 15 bases remaining between them. Germline values: CDR1 SGHAT, CDR2 FQNNGV. The CDR3 spells CASSLAPGAGAPLHF. The CDR3 region has the DNA TGTGCCAGCAGCTTAGCTCCCGGGGCGGGTGCACCCCTCCACTTT.

This chain joins TRBV11-2 and TRBJ1-2; perhaps TRBD1 as D (5 bases). This CDR3 has 15 amino acids. Looked up from germline, CDR1 is SGHAT and CDR2 is FQNNGV. The V end was cut by 4 bases, the J end by 4 bases, with 16 bases between. CDR3 in amino acids: CASSSLKGKGYGYTF. CDR3 DNA sequence: TGTGCCAGCAGCTCCCTCAAGGGGAAGGGCTATGGCTACACCTTC.

The V and J genes are TRBV7-2 and TRBJ1-2, with unresolved D. The CDR3 is made up of 14 amino acids. Germline lookup yields CDR1 SGHTA and CDR2 FQGNSA. The V end lost 1 base, the J end lost 4 bases, and 10 bases lay between the germline ends. The CDR3 loop is CASSLEFSIYGYTF. In DNA, the CDR3 is TGTGCCAGCAGCTTAGAGTTCTCAATCTATGGCTACACCTTC.

The chain joins TRBV4-2 to TRBJ2-3; 9 bases fit TRBD2. The V and J ends lost 2 bases and 4 bases, in that order; junction bases with no gene match: 4. The CDR3 is 15 residues long. CDR1 is LGHNA and CDR2 is YNFKEQ in the germline V gene. The chain's CDR3 is CASSQTSGRSDTQYF. The CDR3 DNA reads TGTGCCAGCAGCCAAACCAGCGGGAGGTCAGATACGCAGTATTTT.

The V and J genes are TRBV7-2 and TRBJ2-1; unclear D gene. The CDR3 totals 17 residues. Germline values: CDR1 SGHTA, CDR2 FQGNSA. Deletions cut 5 bases from V and 4 bases from J, with 21 bases between. The CDR3 bases are TGTGCCAGCAGCCCCAAAACGGCATCGTTCGCATACAATGAGCAGTTCTTC. Protein sequence: CASSPKTASFAYNEQFF.

Comment on this clone: The sample has other DNA sequences that encode this CDR3 too. DNA of the CDR3: TGTGCCAGCAGCTTAGAAACCGACACTGAAGCTTTCTTT. This sequence encodes CASSLETDTEAFF. The gene calls are TRBV7-9 and TRBJ1-1; no clear D. V lost 1 base to trimming and J lost 3 bases, with 6 bases between them. Germline V gene data show CDR1 as SEHNR and CDR2 as FQNEAQ (reference sequence). The CDR3 sequence is 13 residues long.

The chain is built from TRBV7-9 and TRBJ2-7; TRBD2 agrees at 13 bases. CDR1 is SEHNR, CDR2 FQNEAQ, per germline (reference sequence). CDR3 length: 16 amino acids. With 4 bases clipped from V and 3 bases from J, the junction kept 6 bases outside the gene matches. The CDR3 reads CASSSGLAGRLYEQYF. The CDR3, as DNA: TGTGCCAGCAGCTCGGGACTAGCGGGACGGCTCTACGAGCAGTACTTC.

The J gene is TRBJ2-1, the V gene TRBV6-5, with D possibly being TRBD1 or TRBD2 (6 bases each). The CDR3 consists of 16 residues. V was pared by 4 bases and J by 5 bases, with 18 bases between. Germline loops: CDR1 MNHEY, CDR2 SVGAGI. CDR3 DNA sequence: TGTGCCAGCAGTTTTTCCATAGGGGGACTTCACAATGAGCAGTTCTTC. Protein product: CASSFSIGGLHNEQFF.

This chain links TRBV7-2 with TRBJ1-3; the D is unclear. The CDR3 contains 16 residues. The V end lost 3 bases, the J end lost 0 bases, and 12 bases lay between the germline ends. CDR1 and CDR2 (germline): SGHTA, FQGNSA. The CDR3 sequence is CASSFAPGGSGNTIYF. The CDR3 DNA follows: TGTGCCAGCAGCTTTGCCCCGGGCGGCTCTGGAAACACCATATATTTT.

The rearrangement links TRBV14 to TRBJ2-7; D is unresolved. V was clipped by 0 bases and J by 3 bases, with 9 bases between them. This CDR3 spans 14 amino acids. Germline V gives CDR1 SGHDN, CDR2 FVKESK. Written as DNA, the CDR3 is TGTGCCAGCAGCCAAGAATTCGGATACTACGAGCAGTACTTC. This translates into CASSQEFGYYEQYF.

The chain recombines TRBV10-3 with TRBJ2-1, with 13 bases fitting TRBD2. Germline trimming cut 0 bases from V and 10 bases from J; bases unmatched to any gene: 6. The length of the CDR3 is 16 residues. From germline, CDR1 is ENHRY and CDR2 SYGVKD. The chain's CDR3 is CAISESTTSGRAEQFF. CDR3 nucleotide sequence: TGTGCCATCAGTGAGTCGACAACTAGCGGGAGGGCCGAGCAGTTCTTC.

This chain uses TRBV28 with TRBJ2-7; D remains unclear. Trimming stripped 2 bases from V and 9 bases from J, with 11 bases between. CDR3 length: 12 residues. Germline values: CDR1 MDHEN, CDR2 SYDVKM. CDR3 nucleotides: TGTGCCAGCAGTTTAGGCCTTGAAGGGCAGTACTTC. Its protein product is CASSLGLEGQYF.

The rearrangement uses TRBV27 and TRBJ1-5, with 7 nucleotides matching TRBD1. Unmatched junction bases numbered 14, after V lost 3 bases and J lost 6 bases. CDR1 MNHEY and CDR2 SMNVEV come from the germline V gene (reference sequence). CDR3 length: 17 residues. The CDR3 protein is CASSLSLRTGGGQPQHF. The CDR3, as DNA: TGTGCCAGCAGTTTGTCCCTCCGGACAGGAGGGGGTCAGCCCCAGCATTTT.

The gene calls are TRBV19 and TRBJ1-5, with D possibly being TRBD1 (5 bases). The germline gives CDR1 LNHDA, CDR2 SQIVND (reference sequence). The V end lost 3 bases, the J end lost 4 bases, and 13 bases lay between the germline ends. This CDR3 is 15 amino acids long. CDR3 DNA sequence: TGTGCCAGTAGTATCTGGGGGTATGGGAATCAGCCCCAGCATTTT. Amino acids: CASSIWGYGNQPQHF.

V usage is TRBV5-8 and J usage is TRBJ1-5, with 8 bases aligning to TRBD1. Germline V gene data show CDR1 as SGHTS and CDR2 as YDEGEE. The CDR3 sequence is 14 residues long. After removal of 4 bases from V and 12 bases from J, the junction contained 12 bases not matched to a gene. In DNA, the CDR3 is TGTGCCAGCAGCCTTGGACAGGGTCCCCCTCTCCAGCATTTT. Translation gives CASSLGQGPPLQHF. The full variable domain, completed using reference TRBV5-8 and TRBJ1-5, is EAGVTQSPTHLIKTRGQQATLRCSPISGHTSVYWYQQALGLGLQFLLWYDEGEERNRGNFPPRFSGRQFPNYSSELNVNALELEDSALYLCASSLGQGPPLQHFGDGTRLSIL.